The 26 T cell receptor beta chains below all came from one sample that was sequenced in a study of blood T cells in healthy people across ages. A sample-barcoded 5' primer and a J-beta primer mix were used in a second PCR of about 7 to 12 cycles. TCRdb passed the 5' RACE reads through MiXCR, listing each CDR3 protein once. Seen here are over a million distinct CDR3 sequences, under 45% observed once, and the top ten hold about 20%. Sequenced material: blood. The receptors derive from a woman aged 60-70 years in good health.

This clonotype was detected once. The chain joins TRBV6-5 to TRBJ2-3, with no clear D. The CDR3 has 12 residues. Germline assignment: CDR1 MNHEY and CDR2 SVGAGI. Trimming pared 7 bases from V and 2 bases from J, leaving 7 bases between. CDR3 sequence (DNA): TGTGCCAGCAAGTCAAACACAGATACGCAGTATTTT. Protein sequence: CASKSNTDTQYF.

The chain recombines TRBV28 with TRBJ1-2; no reliable D call. This CDR3 is built from 14 residues. CDR1 and CDR2 from the germline V gene are MDHEN and SYDVKM. Between the trimmed V and J ends, which lost 6 bases and 8 bases, there was a span of 19 bases. Here the CDR3 reads CASSSQVGVGGYTF. Written as DNA, the CDR3 is TGTGCCAGCAGCTCCCAAGTTGGGGTCGGGGGCTACACCTTC.

The V and J genes are TRBV11-2 and TRBJ1-1; TRBD1 is a possible D gene (5 bases). The CDR3 is 15 residues long. V was clipped by 3 bases and J by 2 bases, with 13 bases between them. The V gene's germline CDR1 is SGHAT and CDR2 FQNNGV. The CDR3 DNA sequence: TGTGCCAGCAGCTTCGCCGGGGGAGTAAACACTGAAGCTTTCTTT. Encoded protein: CASSFAGGVNTEAFF.

J is TRBJ2-1 and V is TRBV9; 10 positions agree with TRBD2. Trimming at V came to 0 bases and at J to 4 bases, leaving 4 bases not matched to a gene. The CDR3 is 16 amino acids. CDR1 and CDR2 (germline): SGDLS, YYNGEE. The DNA for the CDR3 is TGTGCCAGCAGCGTAGACTTACTAGCGGGGTACAATGAGCAGTTCTTC. Its translation: CASSVDLLAGYNEQFF.

The rearrangement uses TRBV21-1 and TRBJ2-1; TRBD1, the table's D call, lacks a check against the DNA. TRBV21-1 is recorded as a pseudogene. The CDR3 runs 19 residues. CDR3 residues: CASSIKGGPQGPAYNEQFF. CDR3 coding DNA: TGTGCCAGCAGCATTAAGGGGGGACCTCAGGGGCCGGCCTACAATGAGCAGTTCTTC.

The V call is TRBV29-1, the J call TRBJ1-2; 9 bases line up with TRBD1. V trimming: 5 bases; J trimming: 8 bases; junction bases outside the gene matches: 6. The germline CDR1 and CDR2 sequences are SQVTM and ANQGSEA. This CDR3 spans 12 amino acids. The CDR3 DNA follows: TGCAGCGTTTGGACAGGGGCGGGCGGCTACACCTTC. It codes for CSVWTGAGGYTF.

V and J are TRBV28 and TRBJ1-5, with no clear D. The V end was cut by 4 bases, the J end by 4 bases, with 5 bases between. The CDR3 has 12 amino acids. Germline-derived CDR1 and CDR2 are MDHEN and SYDVKM. CDR3 sequence (DNA): TGTGCCAGCAGTTCACTTAATCAGCCCCAGCATTTT. Its translation is CASSSLNQPQHF.

This clonotype was seen a few times. The rearrangement links TRBV2 to TRBJ2-7, with a weak D call TRBD2 (6 bases). The CDR3 consists of 15 residues. Between the trimmed V and J ends, which lost 6 bases and 0 bases, there was a span of 15 bases. Germline CDR1 SNHLY, CDR2 FYNNEI. CDR3 in DNA: TGTGCCAGCAGGGAACGGGACGGGAGCTCCTACGAGCAGTACTTC. Protein sequence: CASRERDGSSYEQYF.

This clonotype appeared a few times. The chain links TRBV27 to TRBJ2-7; D may be TRBD1 or TRBD2 (5 bases each). Trimming took 2 bases from V and 3 from J, leaving 14 bases between them. Germline V gives CDR1 MNHEY, CDR2 SMNVEV (reference sequence). The CDR3 extends over 15 amino acids. The CDR3 coding sequence is TGTGCCAGCAGTTTAGGGGTCGGGACGAGCTACGAGCAGTACTTC. Residues: CASSLGVGTSYEQYF.

This clonotype has only a few counts. This sequence joins TRBV4-2 and TRBJ2-7, with 10 bases lining up with TRBD2. V shed 0 bases and J 0 bases; nucleotides not matched to a gene: 11. Germline V gives CDR1 LGHNA, CDR2 YNFKEQ. This CDR3 spans 19 amino acids. In nucleotides, the CDR3 is TGTGCCAGCAGCCAAGATCGCGGTAGCGGGAGGCCCCTCTCCTACGAGCAGTACTTC. Its protein product is CASSQDRGSGRPLSYEQYF.

This clonotype came up once. The rearrangement uses TRBV10-1 and TRBJ2-1; D gene unclear. V lost 3 bases to trimming and J lost 2 bases, with 14 bases between them. CDR3 length: 16 residues. Germline lookup yields CDR1 WNHNN and CDR2 SYGVQD (reference sequence). CDR3 bases: TGCGCCAGCAGTGATTACGAATTAGGAGCCTACAATGAGCAGTTCTTC. Amino acid sequence: CASSDYELGAYNEQFF.

The chain carries TRBV27 and TRBJ2-7; 8 nucleotides agree with TRBD2. This CDR3 comprises 15 residues. The germline V gene encodes CDR1 MNHEY and CDR2 SMNVEV (reference sequence). V was clipped by 3 bases and J by 5 bases; unmatched bases: 9. CDR3 residues: CASSFLGRAVDEQYF. For the CDR3, the DNA is TGTGCCAGCAGTTTTCTCGGGAGGGCGGTCGACGAGCAGTACTTC.

V gene TRBV14 combines with J gene TRBJ2-7; no firm D call. Germline lookup yields CDR1 SGHDN and CDR2 FVKESK. The CDR3 is 14 amino acids. Trimming cost V 3 bases and J 0 bases, with 9 bases left between them. DNA for the CDR3: TGTGCCAGCAGCCAGGGATTTCCCTCCTACGAGCAGTACTTC. This gives the protein CASSQGFPSYEQYF.

Ten or more counts support this clonotype. This chain links TRBV30 with TRBJ2-7; 10 bases align to TRBD1. Germline values: CDR1 GTSNPN, CDR2 SVGIG (reference sequence). The J segment lost 4 bases and the V segment lost 7 bases, leaving 7 bases of the junction unmatched. The CDR3 extends over 13 amino acids. This chain's CDR3 is CASTGTGEYEQYF. CDR3 bases: TGTGCCTCCACCGGGACAGGGGAATACGAGCAGTACTTC.

The sample holds many counts of this clonotype. The gene calls are TRBV29-1 and TRBJ2-5; 8 bases fit TRBD1. The V gene end was trimmed by 6 bases and the J gene end by 4 bases; junction bases not matched to a gene: 10. The CDR3 spans 14 residues. CDR1 SQVTM and CDR2 ANQGSEA come from the germline V gene. The CDR3 DNA sequence: TGCAGCGTAGCCTCCGGACAGGGCGGAGAGACCCAGTACTTC. Residues: CSVASGQGGETQYF.

This clonotype occurred many times. This chain uses TRBV29-1 with TRBJ2-4, with D unclear. Trimming cost V 5 bases and J 7 bases, with 9 bases left between them. CDR3 length equals 11 residues. Germline values: CDR1 SQVTM, CDR2 ANQGSEA. In DNA form, the CDR3 reads TGCAGCGTTTCAGGTACCAACATTCAGTACTTC. Residues: CSVSGTNIQYF.

V is TRBV27 and J is TRBJ2-1, with 9 bases fitting TRBD2. V shed 1 base, J shed 2 bases, and the junction held 3 bases outside the gene matches. This CDR3 has 16 amino acids. The germline V gene has CDR1 MNHEY and CDR2 SMNVEV (reference sequence). The CDR3 protein is CASSLLAGETYNEQFF. DNA of the CDR3: TGTGCCAGCAGTTTATTAGCGGGAGAGACCTACAATGAGCAGTTCTTC.

The V call is TRBV18, the J call TRBJ2-1; D possibly corresponds to TRBD2 (6 bases). This CDR3 has 17 residues. Trimming removed 0 bases from V and 4 bases from J, with 16 bases in between. Germline lookup yields CDR1 KGHSH and CDR2 LQKENI. The CDR3 DNA follows: TGTGCCAGCTCACCACCGGTTACCTCTAGCGAGTACAATGAGCAGTTCTTC. Its translation: CASSPPVTSSEYNEQFF. Filled out from reference TRBV18 and TRBJ2-1, the complete variable domain reads NAGVMQNPRHLVRRRGQEARLRCSPMKGHSHVYWYRQLPEEGLKFMVYLQKENIIDESGMPKERFSAEFPKEGPSILRIQQVVRGDSAAYFCASSPPVTSSEYNEQFFGPGTRLTVL.

This clonotype showed up just a few times. V usage is TRBV29-1 and J usage is TRBJ2-7, with no clear D. V was pared by 8 bases and J by 6 bases, with 17 bases between. This CDR3 contains 12 residues. Germline V gene data show CDR1 as SQVTM and CDR2 as ANQGSEA. CDR3: CSPCRRDGEQYF. The CDR3 region has the DNA TGCAGCCCCTGTCGGCGTGATGGCGAGCAGTACTTC.

This chain links TRBV20-1 with TRBJ2-7; 7 bases map to TRBD1. The CDR3 runs 14 residues. Losses at the gene ends were 6 bases for V and 3 bases for J; bases not matched to a gene: 11. Germline CDR1 reads DFQATT; CDR2 reads SNEGSKA (reference sequence). CDR3 bases: TGCAGTGCCGAGAGGGGGCCCCCTAGCTACGAGCAGTACTTC. This codes for CSAERGPPSYEQYF.

This clonotype was seen many times. The chain employs TRBV12-3 or TRBV12-4 and TRBJ1-2; D gene ambiguous. The V gene lost 4 bases and the J gene lost 8 bases, with 8 bases spanning the gap. This CDR3 contains 11 residues. The CDR3 region has the DNA TGTGCCAGCAGTTCCTGGACCGGCTACACCTTC. This codes for CASSSWTGYTF.

This clonotype has just a few counts. The chain couples TRBV7-2 to TRBJ2-1; a weak D match, TRBD2 (7 bases). Germline loops: CDR1 SGHTA, CDR2 FQGNSA. This CDR3 comprises 17 residues. V lost 1 base and J lost 9, with 22 bases in between. The CDR3 spells CASSLGGGGRELVEQFF. The DNA for the CDR3 is TGTGCCAGCAGCTTAGGTGGGGGGGGGCGGGAGCTGGTTGAGCAGTTCTTC.

This clonotype appeared a few times. The chain joins TRBV5-1 to TRBJ2-7, with 11 bases matching TRBD1. The J call may not be correct, given that the DNA end is closer to TRBJ2-4. Germline assignment: CDR1 SGHRS and CDR2 YFSETQ. This CDR3 is 14 amino acids long. The CDR3 coding sequence is TGCGCCAGCAGCCCCGGGACAGGGGGGTGCATTCAGTACTTC. Protein sequence: CASSPGTGGCIQYF.

Of note for this clonotype: Relative to the germline gene, one junction end is altered; a read error may explain this. CDR3 protein: CAISESTTGPNYGYTF. The CDR3 DNA sequence: TGTGCCATCAGTGAGTCTACGACAGGACCTAACTATGGCTACACTTTC. The V gene is TRBV10-3, the J gene TRBJ1-2; perhaps TRBD1 as D (6 bases). This CDR3 comprises 16 residues. Germline CDR1 and CDR2: ENHRY and SYGVKD.

On this clonotype: At one end the junction does not follow the germline gene, possibly because of a read error. The chain couples TRBV12-3 or TRBV12-4 to TRBJ2-3, with D possibly being TRBD2 (6 bases). The length of the CDR3 is 12 residues. CDR3 coding DNA: TGTGCCAGCAGCCGACTAGTGGATACGCGGTATTTT. It encodes CASSRLVDTRYF.

There are a few counts of this clonotype. The chain combines TRBV7-9 with TRBJ2-3; TRBD2 agrees at 8 bases. The V gene end was trimmed by 3 bases and the J gene end by 6 bases; junction bases not matched to a gene: 8. The germline V gene has CDR1 SEHNR and CDR2 FQNEAQ (reference sequence). The length of the CDR3 is 15 residues. CDR3 loop: CASSFTREVFDTQYF. The DNA of the CDR3 is TGTGCCAGCAGCTTTACGCGGGAGGTTTTTGATACGCAGTATTTT.